This TCR beta chain derives from a study of blood T cell repertoires in COVID-19. Study at large: The United States, Italy and Spain were the sources of the acute and convalescent COVID-19 samples.

Trimming removed 0 bases from V and 3 bases from J, with 8 bases in between. The CDR3 totals 14 residues. Germline V gene data show CDR1 as SGHAT and CDR2 as FQNNGV. Authors' analysis steps: Estimation of nucleated cell counts was performed using reference gene primer amplification. Method: immunoSEQ multiplex PCR; TCRdb's copy keeps in-frame clones and lacks some. V and J calls and clone size follow that table, whereas D and trimming were derived from the DNA. Of approximately 230,000 clones listed, approximately 86% are singletons. Only one count was recorded for this clone. Participants had their cohort set by participant-reported clinical history.

The sequenced sample consisted of PBMCs or T cells enriched from blood (not recorded which). The chain uses TRBV11-2 and TRBJ1-1; no clear D gene. The sequence came from a woman aged 25 to 45 with acute COVID-19. The DNA for the CDR3 is TGTGCCAGCAGCTTAGACCCCCGGGACACTGAAGCTTTCTTT. It codes for CASSLDPRDTEAFF.